The rows below give T cell receptor beta chains drawn from one sample of a study of T cells in Graves' hyperthyroidism and ophthalmopathy. MiXCR, run by TCRdb on the multiplex PCR reads, gives a single entry per CDR3 protein. The repertoire holds around 600,000 distinct CDR3 sequences, around 13% seen once, with around 13% in the top ten. Sequencing input: blood. The receptor set was obtained from a woman aged 45-65 years with Graves' ophthalmopathy. Both conserved end residues are part of each CDR3. The D gene is left open where the match is weak. Some rows have no size entry. The others give once, few or many, or a class for an expanded clone.

TRBJ2-3	TRBD2	.	TRBV7-8	CASSLVVGGLAGGQSTDTQYF	TGTGCCAGCAGCTTAGTTGTCGGAGGACTAGCGGGAGGGCAAAGCACAGATACGCAGTATTTT
TRBJ2-1	.	.	TRBV4-2	CASSQDLQRHYNEQFF	TGTGCCAGCAGCCAAGATTTACAGCGGCACTACAATGAGCAGTTCTTC
TRBJ2-1	TRBD2	few	TRBV5-6	CASTFYSGSRNEQFF	TGTGCCAGCACCTTTTATAGCGGGAGTAGAAATGAGCAGTTCTTC
TRBJ1-2	.	.	TRBV29-1	CSVQRASYGYTF	TGCAGCGTTCAGCGGGCCAGTTATGGCTACACCTTC
TRBJ2-7	.	many	TRBV11-3	CASSPDRSLYF	TGTGCCAGCAGCCCGGATCGGTCGCTGTACTTC
TRBJ2-5	.	few	TRBV5-1	CASSFNSWGETQYF	TGCGCCAGCAGCTTCAATAGTTGGGGAGAGACCCAGTACTTC
TRBJ2-1	TRBD2	many	TRBV29-1	CSAGGTTSYNEQFF	TGCAGCGCCGGAGGGACTACCTCCTACAATGAGCAGTTCTTC
TRBJ1-1	.	many	TRBV20-1	CSAEDTTNTEAFF	TGCAGTGCTGAGGACACCACCAACACTGAAGCTTTCTTT
TRBJ2-2	.	many	TRBV6-2/TRBV6-3	CASSNSGGELFF	TGTGCCAGCAGTAACAGTGGAGGGGAGCTGTTTTTT
TRBJ1-5	.	many	TRBV15	CATSRAYQTDGQPQHF	TGTGCCACCAGCAGAGCTTACCAAACAGATGGCCAGCCCCAGCATTTT
TRBJ1-2	TRBD1	few	TRBV25-1	CASRPGGVYYGYTF	TGTGCCAGCAGGCCAGGGGGGGTATACTATGGCTACACCTTC
TRBJ1-4	TRBD1	.	TRBV28	CASSSGQGPTNEKLFF	TGTGCCAGCAGTTCGGGACAGGGGCCAACTAATGAAAAACTGTTTTTT
TRBJ1-2	.	.	TRBV6-5	CASSYGLSYGYTF	TGTGCCAGCAGTTACGGGCTGAGCTATGGCTACACCTTC
TRBJ2-4	TRBD2	many	TRBV5-5	CASSRGTSGPLSLAKNIQYF	TGTGCCAGCAGCCGTGGGACTAGCGGGCCTCTAAGTCTAGCCAAAAACATTCAGTACTTC
TRBJ2-1	TRBD2	many	TRBV18	CASSPDPGLADNEQFF	TGTGCCAGCTCACCAGATCCGGGACTAGCGGACAATGAGCAGTTCTTC
TRBJ2-3	TRBD2	many	TRBV20-1	CSARGGTSGRLVDTQYF	TGCAGTGCTAGAGGCGGGACTAGCGGGAGATTGGTGGATACGCAGTATTTT
TRBJ2-1	.	.	TRBV24-1	CATSDLQVDSKNYNEQFF	TGTGCCACCAGTGATTTGCAAGTGGACTCTAAGAACTACAATGAGCAGTTCTTC
TRBJ2-7	.	many	TRBV5-1	CASSLGQADYEQYF	TGCGCCAGCAGCTTGGGACAGGCCGATTACGAGCAGTACTTC
TRBJ2-7	TRBD2	.	TRBV9	CASSVKSGMTYEQYF	TGTGCCAGCAGCGTGAAGAGCGGGATGACCTACGAGCAGTACTTC
TRBJ2-5	TRBD1	few	TRBV15	CATSTGDRGEETQYF	TGTGCCACCAGCACGGGCGACAGGGGGGAAGAGACCCAGTACTTC
TRBJ2-5	TRBD1	many	TRBV7-8	CASSLSGQGEGTQYF	TGTGCCAGCAGCTTATCGGGACAGGGGGAGGGGACCCAGTACTTC
TRBJ1-2	TRBD1	many	TRBV20-1	CSARDRQGRYGYTF	TGCAGTGCTAGAGATCGACAGGGCCGCTATGGCTACACCTTC
TRBJ2-1	.	many	TRBV7-8	CASSLTSTAYNEQFF	TGTGCCAGCAGCCTGACTAGTACTGCCTACAATGAGCAGTTCTTC
TRBJ1-2	.	many	TRBV7-8	CASSLVVAGHNYGYTF	TGTGCCAGCAGCTTAGTGGTAGCGGGGCATAACTATGGCTACACCTTC
TRBJ2-1	TRBD2	many	TRBV7-6	CASSLGLAGGYHNEQFF	TGTGCCAGCAGCTTGGGGTTAGCGGGAGGGTATCACAATGAGCAGTTCTTC
TRBJ2-7	TRBD1	few	TRBV5-1	CASSSPTTGNGPYEQYF	TGCGCCAGCAGCTCACCCACGACAGGGAACGGGCCCTACGAGCAGTACTTC
TRBJ2-3	TRBD2	few	TRBV15	CATSRESTGTSGTADTQYF	TGTGCCACCAGCAGAGAGTCAACCGGGACTAGCGGGACTGCAGATACGCAGTATTTT
TRBJ1-1	TRBD1	many	TRBV28	CASSSAGTENTEAFF	TGTGCCAGCAGTTCGGCCGGGACAGAGAACACTGAAGCTTTCTTT
TRBJ2-7	.	.	TRBV4-3	CASSLNLQGSEQYF	TGCGCCAGCAGCCTTAACCTTCAGGGGAGTGAGCAGTACTTC
TRBJ2-1	TRBD1	many	TRBV7-2	CASSLVSDRHNEQFF	TGTGCCAGCAGCTTAGTTTCGGACAGGCACAATGAGCAGTTCTTC
TRBJ2-7	TRBD2	many	TRBV2	CASSDTSGRATYEQYF	TGTGCCAGCAGTGATACTAGCGGGAGGGCTACCTACGAGCAGTACTTC
TRBJ2-5	.	many	TRBV27	CASSLRGGEETQYF	TGTGCCAGCAGTTTAAGGGGCGGTGAGGAGACCCAGTACTTC
TRBJ2-3	.	many	TRBV20-1	CSSPRGTSTDTQYF	TGCAGTTCGCCGCGGGGCACTAGCACAGATACGCAGTATTTT
TRBJ2-2	TRBD2	.	TRBV12-3/TRBV12-4	CASSLAGFLAGGSATGELFF	TGTGCCAGCAGTTTAGCGGGGTTTCTAGCGGGAGGAAGTGCCACCGGGGAGCTGTTTTTT
TRBJ1-2	.	many	TRBV7-2	CASSLAVGPRGYTF	TGTGCCAGCAGCTTAGCGGTGGGTCCCAGGGGCTACACCTTC
TRBJ2-1	.	few	TRBV4-3	CASSQDELASFNEQFF	TGCGCCAGCAGCCAAGATGAACTAGCAAGCTTCAATGAGCAGTTCTTC
TRBJ2-7	.	many	TRBV5-6	CASSPKGGKTYEQYF	TGTGCCAGCAGCCCGAAAGGGGGGAAAACCTACGAGCAGTACTTC
TRBJ2-7	.	many	TRBV7-2	CASSLGLLFGHSSYEQYF	TGTGCCAGCAGCTTAGGACTACTTTTCGGGCACAGCTCCTACGAGCAGTACTTC
TRBJ1-1	TRBD1	many	TRBV2	CASSLGRQGPGREAFF	TGTGCCAGCAGTCTTGGTAGACAGGGTCCGGGGCGTGAAGCTTTCTTT
TRBJ2-7	.	many	TRBV7-2	CASSLGGTGEQYF	TGTGCCAGCAGCTTAGGTGGGACGGGCGAGCAGTACTTC
TRBJ1-4	.	.	TRBV7-8	CASSHGRGGGEKLFF	TGTGCCAGCAGCCACGGGAGGGGAGGGGGTGAAAAACTGTTTTTT
TRBJ2-7	TRBD2	many	TRBV12-5	CASGYAGTSGLGEQYF	TGTGCTAGTGGTTATGCCGGGACTAGCGGGTTGGGCGAGCAGTACTTC
TRBJ2-1	.	many	TRBV29-1	CSGRRTNNEQFF	TGCAGCGGTAGAAGGACGAACAATGAGCAGTTCTTC
TRBJ2-3	.	few	TRBV5-5	CASSHTADTQYF	TGTGCCAGCAGTCATACTGCAGATACGCAGTATTTT
TRBJ2-3	TRBD1	few	TRBV7-3	CASSSGQNTDTQYF	TGTGCCAGCAGCTCGGGACAGAACACAGATACGCAGTATTTT
TRBJ2-1	.	few	TRBV24-1	CATSDRYRDNEQFF	TGTGCCACCAGTGATCGTTACAGGGACAATGAGCAGTTCTTC
TRBJ2-7	TRBD2	many	TRBV3-1	CASRETSGRYEQYF	TGTGCCAGCAGAGAGACTAGCGGGCGTTACGAGCAGTACTTC
TRBJ1-6	.	few	TRBV9	CASSPRDLKGSPLHF	TGTGCCAGCAGCCCCCGGGACTTGAAAGGGTCACCCCTCCACTTT
TRBJ1-2	TRBD1	many	TRBV28	CASSLTGKGYTF	TGTGCCAGCAGTTTGACAGGGAAAGGCTACACCTTC
TRBJ2-1	.	few	TRBV19	CASSILSDIYNEQFF	TGTGCCAGTAGTATCCTTTCGGACATCTACAATGAGCAGTTCTTC
TRBJ2-2	.	.	TRBV12-3/TRBV12-4	CASSLGLTGTNTGELFF	TGTGCCAGCAGTTTGGGTCTGACAGGAACGAACACCGGGGAGCTGTTTTTT
TRBJ1-2	.	.	TRBV6-5	CASNKSPGWPYGYTF	TGTGCCAGCAATAAAAGCCCGGGGTGGCCCTATGGCTACACCTTC
TRBJ2-7	TRBD1	few	TRBV14	CASSQIFRDRLPEQYF	TGTGCCAGCAGCCAAATATTCCGGGACAGGTTGCCCGAGCAGTACTTC
TRBJ2-2	.	few	TRBV6-1	CAGCRGGANTGELFF	TGTGCCGGGTGTCGAGGGGGAGCCAACACCGGGGAGCTGTTTTTT
TRBJ2-7	TRBD1	many	TRBV15	CATRDRDSSYEQYF	TGTGCCACCAGGGACAGGGATAGCTCCTACGAGCAGTACTTC
TRBJ2-7	.	.	TRBV6-4	CASNGNGNSYEQYF	TGTGCCAGCAATGGTAACGGGAACTCCTACGAGCAGTACTTC
TRBJ2-1	.	many	TRBV20-1	CSAEGGLGELNEQFF	TGCAGTGCCGAGGGGGGGCTCGGGGAGCTTAATGAGCAGTTCTTC